Sequencing of this T cell receptor beta chain was carried out in a study of T cells in narcolepsy. Measured with immunoSEQ multiplex PCR; TCRdb has only the in-frame clones, and not every one. This sample has some 30,000 clones, with 80% to 90% found just once. CDR3 size: 16 residues. Germline V CDR1 and CDR2: SGHVS, FQNEAQ. Trimming pared 2 bases from V and 0 bases from J, leaving 11 bases between. This clone was counted once. The receptor's source is a human donor with narcolepsy. Input material: CD45RA- memory CD4+ T cells from PBMCs. The chain links TRBV7-8 to TRBJ2-1; D gene unclear. The CDR3 DNA is TGTGCCAGCAGCTTAATAGTAACTGACTCCTACAATGAGCAGTTCTTC. Amino acid sequence: CASSLIVTDSYNEQFF.